Presented here are 23 T cell receptor beta chains from one specimen sequenced in a study of cytomegalovirus exposure and HLA in healthy donors. PCR was performed using 60 Vbeta and 13 Jbeta primers. Profiled with immunoSEQ multiplex PCR; TCRdb holds only in-frame clones, not every one. The table lists some 200,000 clones, approximately 82% of them singletons, with over 0.55% in the top ten. The specimen sequenced was PBMCs. Receptor source: a man aged 18 to 29 in good health and CMV-seronegative.

J is TRBJ1-2 and V is TRBV27; the D gene is possibly TRBD1 (6 bases). Germline values: CDR1 MNHEY, CDR2 SMNVEV (reference sequence). V shed 4 bases and J shed 0 bases, with 12 bases lying between them. CDR3 length: 15 amino acids. CDR3 amino acids: CASSSQGWANYGYTF. CDR3 sequence (DNA): TGTGCCAGCAGTTCACAGGGATGGGCTAACTATGGCTACACCTTC.

CDR3 amino acids: CATSRARTSTDTQYF. The CDR3 coding sequence is TGTGCCACCAGCAGGGCCCGGACTAGCACAGATACGCAGTATTTT. V gene TRBV15 combines with J gene TRBJ2-3; TRBD2 might be the D (5 bases). This CDR3 is 15 amino acids long. CDR1 and CDR2 (germline): LNHNV, YYDKDF (reference sequence). The ends were cut back, 3 bases at V and 0 bases at J, with 10 bases in the middle.

This chain connects TRBV9 to TRBJ2-2; possible D gene TRBD1, 5 bases. V gave up 4 bases and J gave up 3 bases, with 7 bases separating them. The germline CDR1 and CDR2 sequences are SGDLS and YYNGEE. The CDR3 length is 13 residues. The CDR3 region has the DNA TGTGCCAGCAGCTTACAGGACACCGGGGAGCTGTTTTTT. Translating it yields CASSLQDTGELFF.

The V and J genes are TRBV10-1 and TRBJ2-7, with 8 nucleotides matching TRBD1. The trim removed 4 bases at V and 5 bases at J, leaving 1 base unmatched. CDR3 size: 12 residues. CDR1 is WNHNN and CDR2 is SYGVQD in the germline V gene (reference sequence). CDR3 loop: CASSAGGHEQYF. In DNA form, the CDR3 reads TGCGCCAGCAGTGCAGGGGGCCACGAGCAGTACTTC.

This chain joins TRBV11-2 and TRBJ2-7, with a possible D match to TRBD2 (5 bases). The CDR3 sequence is 15 residues long. Deletions cut 4 bases from V and 2 bases from J, with 15 bases between. Germline CDR1 reads SGHAT; CDR2 reads FQNNGV. CDR3 sequence reads: CASSYQRGETYEQYF. The CDR3 nucleotides are TGTGCCAGCAGCTATCAACGTGGGGAGACCTACGAGCAGTACTTC.

The gene calls are TRBV14 and TRBJ2-7, with TRBD2 matching over 10 bases. The CDR3 consists of 15 residues. In germline, CDR1 is SGHDN, CDR2 FVKESK. Losses at the gene ends were 4 bases for V and 5 bases for J; bases not matched to a gene: 8. CDR3 loop: CASSPRGGLAHEQYF. CDR3 DNA sequence: TGTGCCAGCAGCCCCAGGGGGGGACTAGCGCACGAGCAGTACTTC.

For the CDR3, the DNA is TGTGCCAGCACCGAACACCAGGGGTCCACTGAAGCTTTCTTT. Translation: CASTEHQGSTEAFF. The rearrangement uses TRBV6-1 and TRBJ1-1; a possible D gene is TRBD1 (6 bases). The length of the CDR3 is 14 residues. The V and J ends lost 7 bases and 4 bases respectively, with 16 bases between them. Germline V gene sequence: CDR1 MNHNS, CDR2 SASEGT.

This clone has only one observation. V is TRBV4-1 and J is TRBJ1-3, with a possible D match to TRBD1 (6 bases). V was cut by 3 bases and J by 4 bases, with 22 bases left in between. The CDR3 is 18 residues long. The germline CDR1 and CDR2 sequences are MGHRA and YSYEKL. CDR3 DNA sequence: TGCGCCAGCAGCCAGACCGGGACACCCTCTCTTAGGGGAAACACCATATATTTT. Translation gives CASSQTGTPSLRGNTIYF.

The J gene is TRBJ1-6, the V gene TRBV30; 9 nucleotides agree with TRBD1. The germline V gene has CDR1 GTSNPN and CDR2 SVGIG (reference sequence). This CDR3 contains 14 residues. Germline trimming cut 3 bases from V and 13 bases from J; bases unmatched to any gene: 10. The CDR3 sequence: CAWRTRQGGSPLHF. The CDR3 DNA reads TGTGCCTGGAGGACAAGACAGGGGGGTTCGCCCCTCCACTTT. The full variable domain, its missing parts supplied by reference TRBV30 and TRBJ1-6, is SQTIHQWPATLVQPVGSPLSLECTVEGTSNPNLYWYRQAAGRGLQLLFYSVGIGQISSEVPQNLSASRPQDRQFILSSKKLLLSDSGFYLCAWRTRQGGSPLHFGNGTRLTVT.

CDR3 in amino acids: CASSARGGQGKDQPQHF. CDR3 nucleotide sequence: TGTGCCAGCAGTGCGAGGGGGGGACAGGGTAAGGATCAGCCCCAGCATTTT. V is TRBV2 and J is TRBJ1-5, with 9 bases matching TRBD1. V dropped 4 bases and J dropped 5; count of bases not matched to a gene: 12. This CDR3 spans 17 amino acids. Germline V gene lookup returns CDR1 SNHLY and CDR2 FYNNEI.

The CDR3 loop is CASSNRAYRDTQYF. Here the CDR3 DNA reads TGTGCCAGCAGCAACAGGGCGTATAGAGATACGCAGTATTTT. J is TRBJ2-3 and V is TRBV5-5; D perhaps matches TRBD1 (6 bases). With 4 bases removed from V and 5 bases from J, the gap between germline ends came to 14 bases. Germline CDR1 reads SGHKS; CDR2 reads YYEKEE (reference sequence). This CDR3 comprises 14 residues. Supplemented by reference TRBV5-5 and TRBJ2-3, the full variable domain reads DAGVTQSPTHLIKTRGQQVTLRCSPISGHKSVSWYQQVLGQGPQFIFQYYEKEERGRGNFPDRFSARQFPNYSSELNVNALLLGDSALYLCASSNRAYRDTQYFGPGTRLTVL.

The gene calls are TRBV6-1 and TRBJ2-1; no clear D. With 0 bases removed from V and 0 bases from J, the gap between germline ends came to 6 bases. This CDR3 spans 15 amino acids. Germline V gene data show CDR1 as MNHNS and CDR2 as SASEGT. This CDR3 reads CASSEAPSSYNEQFF. The CDR3, as DNA: TGTGCCAGCAGTGAAGCCCCGAGCTCCTACAATGAGCAGTTCTTC.

This sequence joins TRBV29-1 and TRBJ2-7; 14 positions match TRBD2. Germline-derived CDR1 and CDR2 are SQVTM and ANQGSEA. The V and J ends lost 4 bases and 2 bases, in that order; junction bases with no gene match: 4. This CDR3 has 15 residues. CDR3: CSVVGTSGGTYEQYF. Written as DNA, the CDR3 is TGCAGCGTTGTGGGGACTAGCGGGGGAACCTACGAGCAGTACTTC.

The rearrangement joins TRBV4-1 to TRBJ1-1; D unresolved. CDR1 is MGHRA and CDR2 is YSYEKL in the germline V gene. The CDR3 length is 15 residues. V was cut by 1 base and J by 4 bases, with 13 bases left in between. The DNA for the CDR3 is TGCGCCAGCAGCCAAGTTCGGGGTCCCGGCACTGAAGCTTTCTTT. Its protein is CASSQVRGPGTEAFF.

The chain uses TRBV28 and TRBJ2-7; TRBD2 aligns across 12 bases. V lost 5 bases, J lost 6 bases, and 5 bases stayed unmatched. The CDR3 contains 14 residues. Germline V gene lookup returns CDR1 MDHEN and CDR2 SYDVKM. Written as DNA, the CDR3 is TGTGCCAGCAGTCCACGGACTAGCGGGATCGAGCAGTACTTC. Translated, it gives CASSPRTSGIEQYF.

In its sample, this clone was seen once. This rearrangement joins TRBV28 to TRBJ1-1; TRBD1 matches 8 bases. With V trimmed by 2 bases and J by 7 bases, 9 bases remained unmatched. CDR3 length: 15 amino acids. Germline V CDR1 and CDR2: MDHEN, SYDVKM. The CDR3 protein is CASSLVPGGEVEAFF. The DNA of the CDR3 is TGTGCCAGCAGTTTAGTTCCAGGGGGCGAAGTTGAAGCTTTCTTT. Variable domain in full (rest from reference TRBV28 and TRBJ1-1): DVKVTQSSRYLVKRTGEKVFLECVQDMDHENMFWYRQDPGLGLRLIYFSYDVKMKEKGDIPEGYSVSREKKERFSLILESASTNQTSMYLCASSLVPGGEVEAFFGQGTRLTVV.

J is TRBJ2-4 and V is TRBV6-1, with D tentatively TRBD2 (6 bases). CDR1 is MNHNS and CDR2 is SASEGT in the germline V gene. This CDR3 comprises 15 residues. The germline V and J ends were trimmed by 5 bases and 5 bases, with 16 bases remaining between them. DNA of the CDR3: TGTGCCAGCAGTCTCCGAGGAGGGGTCCAAAACATTCAGTACTTC. It encodes CASSLRGGVQNIQYF.

The genes are TRBV7-8 and TRBJ2-5; TRBD2 is a possible D gene (5 bases). The CDR3 extends over 11 amino acids. CDR1 and CDR2 from the germline V gene are SGHVS and FQNEAQ. V lost 10 bases and J lost 5, with 11 bases in between. CDR3 residues: CATPGEETQYF. The CDR3 DNA reads TGTGCCACCCCCGGGGAGGAGACCCAGTACTTC.

V and J are TRBV15 and TRBJ2-3; 7 nucleotides align to TRBD1. CDR1 and CDR2 from the germline V gene are LNHNV and YYDKDF (reference sequence). V trimming: 4 bases; J trimming: 2 bases; junction bases outside the gene matches: 6. CDR3 length: 15 residues. The CDR3 reads CATSTGQAHTDTQYF. CDR3 bases: TGTGCCACCAGCACCGGACAGGCACACACAGATACGCAGTATTTT. Using reference TRBV15 and TRBJ2-3 for the parts outside the CDR3, the full variable domain is DAMVIQNPRYQVTQFGKPVTLSCSQTLNHNVMYWYQQKSSQAPKLLFHYYDKDFNNEADTPDNFQSRRPNTSFCFLDIRSPGLGDTAMYLCATSTGQAHTDTQYFGPGTRLTVL.

V gene TRBV5-6 combines with J gene TRBJ1-1; D perhaps matches TRBD1 (6 bases). The germline V gene has CDR1 SGHDT and CDR2 YYEEEE. The CDR3 runs 16 residues. Trimming cost V 0 bases and J 2 bases, with 14 bases left between them. CDR3 in amino acids: CASSLETGLRNTEAFF. The CDR3 DNA sequence: TGTGCCAGCAGCTTGGAAACAGGGTTGAGAAACACTGAAGCTTTCTTT. Variable domain in full (rest from reference TRBV5-6 and TRBJ1-1): DAGVTQSPTHLIKTRGQQVTLRCSPKSGHDTVSWYQQALGQGPQFIFQYYEEEERQRGNFPDRFSGHQFPNYSSELNVNALLLGDSALYLCASSLETGLRNTEAFFGQGTRLTVV.

The chain combines TRBV4-2 with TRBJ2-5, with TRBD2 matching 7 bases. Germline V CDR1 and CDR2: LGHNA, YNFKEQ. The length of the CDR3 is 12 residues. The V gene end was trimmed by 5 bases and the J gene end by 11 bases; junction bases not matched to a gene: 8. The DNA of the CDR3 is TGTGCCAGCAGCTTCCGCCGGGGGGAGCAGTACTTC. Amino acids: CASSFRRGEQYF.

The chain employs TRBV7-2 and TRBJ2-7; D perhaps matches TRBD1 (5 bases). The CDR3 contains 15 residues. CDR1 SGHTA and CDR2 FQGNSA come from the germline V gene. The germline V and J ends were trimmed by 4 bases and 7 bases, with 20 bases remaining between them. The CDR3 reads CASSYIRAAQGEQYF. For the CDR3, the DNA is TGTGCCAGCAGCTATATCAGGGCAGCGCAGGGAGAGCAGTACTTC. The whole variable domain, remainder taken from reference TRBV7-2 and TRBJ2-7, is GAGVSQSPSNKVTEKGKDVELRCDPISGHTALYWYRQSLGQGLEFLIYFQGNSAPDKSGLPSDRFSAERTGGSVSTLTIQRTQQEDSAVYLCASSYIRAAQGEQYFGPGTRLTVT.

This clone was counted a few times. The V call is TRBV20-1, the J call TRBJ1-2; D uncertain. Germline loops: CDR1 DFQATT, CDR2 SNEGSKA (reference sequence). V was cut by 4 bases and J by 4 bases, with 4 bases left in between. The CDR3 runs 10 residues. CDR3 nucleotides: TGCAGTGCTAACACCTATGGCTACACCTTC. Its translation: CSANTYGYTF.